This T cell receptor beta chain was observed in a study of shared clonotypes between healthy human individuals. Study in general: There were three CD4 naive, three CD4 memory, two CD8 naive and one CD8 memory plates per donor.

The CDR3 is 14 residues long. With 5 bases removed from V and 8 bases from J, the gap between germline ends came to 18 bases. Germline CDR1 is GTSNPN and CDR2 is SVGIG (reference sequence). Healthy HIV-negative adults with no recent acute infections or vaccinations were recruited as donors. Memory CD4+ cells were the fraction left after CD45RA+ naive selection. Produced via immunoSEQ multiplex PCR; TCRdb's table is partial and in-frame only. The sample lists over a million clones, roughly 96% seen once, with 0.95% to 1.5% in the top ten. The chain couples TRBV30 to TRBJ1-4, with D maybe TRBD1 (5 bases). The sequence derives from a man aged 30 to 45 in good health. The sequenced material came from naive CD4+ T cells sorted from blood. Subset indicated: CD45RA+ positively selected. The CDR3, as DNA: TGTGCCTGGGGTACGTCCGGAGGGGCAGAAAAACTGTTTTTT. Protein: CAWGTSGGAEKLFF.